This TCR beta chain stems from a study of cytomegalovirus exposure and HLA in healthy donors. In the PCR, 60 Vbeta and 13 Jbeta primers were used. Measured with immunoSEQ multiplex PCR; TCRdb has only the in-frame clones, and not every one. The table shows 60,000 to 75,000 clones, with roughly 80% occurring only once. Sequenced: PBMCs. This TCR came from a woman aged 25 to 39 in good health and CMV-seropositive.

This chain's CDR3 is CASSFPSAGNEQFF. The CDR3 DNA is TGTGCCAGCAGTTTCCCTAGCGCAGGGAATGAGCAGTTCTTC. This chain links TRBV28 with TRBJ2-1, with TRBD2 as a possible D gene (6 bases). V lost 3 bases and J 7 bases, leaving 13 bases between the germline ends. The CDR3 is 14 amino acids. Per germline, CDR1 MDHEN and CDR2 SYDVKM.